This T cell receptor beta chain was profiled in a study of T cells expressing NK-cell markers. 5'RACE template switching with UMIs produced the TCR beta cDNA. TCRdb re-called the 5' RACE reads, yielding one record per CDR3 amino acid sequence without DNA. In all, the sample yields roughly 160,000 distinct CDR3 sequences. The CDR3 spans 14 residues. Looked up from germline, CDR1 is MNHEY and CDR2 is SMNVEV (reference sequence). The specimen was blood T cells: a sorted CD56 or NKG2C T cell subset, CD4+ or CD8+ T cells, or bulk PBMC T cells (not recorded which). The sequence derives from a man aged 18 to 69 in good health. V gene TRBV27 combines with J gene TRBJ2-7; the TRBD2 assignment by TCRdb is unverifiable without DNA. CDR3 in amino acids: CASSLLAGLREQYF.